Listed below are T cell receptor beta chains from one sample, sequenced in a study of OX40 agonist ivuxolimab in advanced cancers. Libraries were prepared by immunoSEQ multiplex PCR; TCRdb keeps only in-frame clonotypes and omits some of them. The sample holds some 100,000 clones, about 87% seen once. The source was CD4+ or CD8+ T cells sorted from blood, collected in a trial of the OX40 agonist ivuxolimab. These receptors all stem from an adult with an advanced solid tumor such as melanoma, head and neck, liver or kidney cancer. CDR3s include the opening cysteine and the closing phenylalanine or tryptophan. A D gene is named only where the DNA matches it firmly. For some rows the clone size is stated as once, few or many, or as a class when expanded; others skip it.

.	.	TRBV5-4	TRBJ2-5	TGTGCCAGCAGCTTTCCGACAGCCGAGACCCAGTACTTC	CASSFPTAETQYF
.	.	TRBV6-5	TRBJ1-6	TGTGCCAGCAGTGAAAAGAATTCACCCCTCCACTTT	CASSEKNSPLHF
.	.	TRBV28	TRBJ2-5	TGTGCCAGCAGCGGACAACTGCGGGAGACCCAGTACTTC	CASSGQLRETQYF
TRBD1	.	TRBV6-1	TRBJ1-1	TGTGCCAGCAGTGGATACCGGGACAGGGGGATTTTAGGCACTGAAGCTTTCTTT	CASSGYRDRGILGTEAFF
.	.	TRBV28	TRBJ2-3	TGTGCCAGCAGTTTAGGGGGGCCTTTCAGAGATACGCAGTATTTT	CASSLGGPFRDTQYF
.	.	TRBV18	TRBJ2-7	TGTGCCAGCGCCTCAATGAAAAGCTCCTACGAGCAGTACTTC	CASASMKSSYEQYF
.	.	TRBV9	TRBJ1-2	TGTGCCAGCAGCGTAGTAGCGGGTGGCTACACCTTC	CASSVVAGGYTF
.	once	TRBV28	TRBJ1-1	TGTGCCAGCAGTCCTACGGATCGTGTCACTGAAGCTTTCTTT	CASSPTDRVTEAFF
TRBD2	.	TRBV29-1	TRBJ2-1	TGCAGCGTTGAAGCCATGACTAGCGGGGGGGCCGGAGAGCAGTTCTTC	CSVEAMTSGGAGEQFF
TRBD2	.	TRBV2	TRBJ2-1	TGTGCCAGCAGTTACCGGTCATTCACGGGCGGGGGGGCTGGTGAGCAGTTCTTC	CASSYRSFTGGGAGEQFF
TRBD1	once	TRBV28	TRBJ1-1	TGTGCCAGCAGACGCGGGGACAGGGGCACTGAAGCTTTCTTT	CASRRGDRGTEAFF
TRBD1	.	TRBV6-5	TRBJ2-7	TGTGCCAGCAGTTACTCGACAGGGGGTCCCTACGAGCAGTACTTC	CASSYSTGGPYEQYF
.	.	TRBV19	TRBJ1-3	TGTGCCAGTACCTTCGGTGACTCTGGAAACACCATATATTTT	CASTFGDSGNTIYF
TRBD1	.	TRBV15	TRBJ2-2	TGTGCCACCAGCAGAGAAAGACAGGGAAACACCGGGGAGCTGTTTTTT	CATSRERQGNTGELFF
.	.	TRBV6-5	TRBJ2-7	TGTGCCAGCGGCTACAGTGGGGAGCAGTACTTC	CASGYSGEQYF
TRBD1	.	TRBV2	TRBJ1-1	TGTGCCAGCTCCGAGCAGGGGGCTGTGAACACTGAAGCTTTCTTT	CASSEQGAVNTEAFF
.	.	TRBV5-5	TRBJ2-3	TGTGCCAGCAGCTACCCTAGGGGGGGTCCTGGCACAGATACGCAGTATTTT	CASSYPRGGPGTDTQYF
.	.	TRBV21-1	TRBJ1-4	TGTGCCAGCATCCTTTTCACCAAGGGACAGAGTACAGCAACTAATGAAAAACTGTTTTTT	CASILFTKGQSTATNEKLFF
.	.	TRBV2	TRBJ1-5	TGTGCCAGCAGTGAATGGGCAGATAGCAATCAGCCCCAGCATTTT	CASSEWADSNQPQHF
.	.	TRBV30	TRBJ2-7	TGTGCCTGGAGGGGTGGGCAAAACTCCTACGAGCAGTACTTC	CAWRGGQNSYEQYF
.	once	TRBV21-1	TRBJ1-5	TGTGCCAGCAGCAACAATCAGCCCCAGCATTTT	CASSNNQPQHF
.	.	TRBV11-3	TRBJ2-2	TGTGCCAGCAGCTTAAATCAAGCGGCCGGGGAGCTGTTTTTT	CASSLNQAAGELFF
.	.	TRBV5-1	TRBJ2-5	TGCGCCAGCAGCTTAGGTTCAGGGAAAGAGACCCAGTACTTC	CASSLGSGKETQYF
.	.	TRBV6-5	TRBJ2-3	TGTGCCAGCAGACCCGGTCGCACGCTGGGGGATACGCAGTATTTT	CASRPGRTLGDTQYF
.	.	TRBV5-1	TRBJ1-4	TGCGCCAGCAGCTTAACTGGGGAGGGGAATGAAAAACTGTTTTTT	CASSLTGEGNEKLFF
.	.	TRBV4-3	TRBJ2-2	TGCGCCAGCAGCCAAGATTCAATGGGGGCCGGGGAGCTGTTTTTT	CASSQDSMGAGELFF
TRBD1	.	TRBV7-2	TRBJ1-6	TGTGCCAGCAGACACGACAGGGTGTTCTCACCCCTCCACTTT	CASRHDRVFSPLHF
.	.	TRBV30	TRBJ1-6	TGTGCCTGGAGTCGGGGGGATAATTCACCCCTCCACTTT	CAWSRGDNSPLHF
.	.	TRBV28	TRBJ2-6	TGTGCCAGCAGTTTCGCTCAGACTGGGGCCAACGTCCTGACTTTC	CASSFAQTGANVLTF
TRBD1	.	TRBV9	TRBJ2-3	TGTGCCAGCAGCGCAGGACAGGGAGTCGGCACAGATACGCAGTATTTT	CASSAGQGVGTDTQYF
.	.	TRBV28	TRBJ1-5	TGTGCCAGCAGTTTAAGTCGGGAAAATCAGCCCCAGCATTTT	CASSLSRENQPQHF
TRBD1	.	TRBV18	TRBJ2-7	TGTGCCAGCTCACCACTGGGACAGGGGGCGGTTGAGCAGTACTTC	CASSPLGQGAVEQYF
.	once	TRBV18	TRBJ2-3	TGTGCCAGCTCACGGCAGGGGGGTAAAGATACGCAGTATTTT	CASSRQGGKDTQYF
TRBD1	.	TRBV30	TRBJ1-4	TGTGCCTGGAGTAAGCAAGGGGGCGCGGGTGAAAAACTGTTTTTT	CAWSKQGGAGEKLFF
TRBD1	once	TRBV5-8	TRBJ1-2	TGTGCCAGCAGCCCGAGGCCGCAGGGGGCGAAAGGCTACACCTTC	CASSPRPQGAKGYTF
.	.	TRBV30	TRBJ1-3	TGTGCCTGGAAGAAAGGGGCTGGAAACACCATATATTTT	CAWKKGAGNTIYF
.	.	TRBV15	TRBJ2-1	TGTGCCACCAGAGGGGGGCGATCCTACAATGAGCAGTTCTTC	CATRGGRSYNEQFF
TRBD1	once	TRBV6-5	TRBJ1-2	TGTGCCAGCAGCAGGACAGGGATTAATGGCTACACCTTC	CASSRTGINGYTF